This T cell receptor beta chain was identified during a study of cytomegalovirus exposure and HLA in healthy donors. The CDR3 length is 15 residues. CDR1 is KGHSH and CDR2 is LQKENI in the germline V gene. With 6 bases removed from V and 7 bases from J, the gap between germline ends came to 18 bases. Use of 60 Vbeta and 13 Jbeta primers characterized the PCR. Repertoires were generated with immunoSEQ multiplex PCR, while TCRdb's copy carries only in-frame clones and drops some. The sample gives around 150,000 clones, over 75% of which show up once; over 13% is in the top ten. Findings and limits, study-wide: In an earlier analysis, productive rearrangement rates for most beta V segments clustered near 90% or 30%.

Note on this clone: What it binds is unknown.

Sample: PBMCs. The chain links TRBV18 to TRBJ2-2; a weak D match, TRBD1 (6 bases). The sequence derives from a man aged 50-60 years in good health and CMV-seropositive. The CDR3 DNA reads TGTGCCAGCTCTTCAAGACAGGCCCTGGGCGGGGAGCTGTTTTTT. Protein: CASSSRQALGGELFF.